These 26 T cell receptor beta chains were sequenced from one sample in a study of shared clonotypes between healthy human individuals. Method: immunoSEQ multiplex PCR; TCRdb's copy keeps in-frame clones and lacks some. This sample has fewer than 650,000 clones, with just over 75% found just once. Sequencing was done on a sample of PBMCs. The receptors were gathered from a woman in her thirties or forties in good health. Some clones in this sample may be carry-over from other donors' samples.

V and J are TRBV7-9 and TRBJ1-4; a possible D gene is TRBD1 (5 bases). The CDR3 spans 15 residues. Germline V CDR1 and CDR2: SEHNR, FQNEAQ (reference sequence). Trimming pared 4 bases from V and 5 bases from J, leaving 14 bases between. CDR3 nucleotides: TGTGCCAGCAGCTCCTCGAGGGGCTTAAATGAAAAACTGTTTTTT. Protein product: CASSSSRGLNEKLFF.

The chain is built from TRBV9 and TRBJ2-2; weak D call: TRBD2 (6 bases). Trimming left V 4 bases short and J 1 base short, with 14 bases between. Germline CDR1 reads SGDLS; CDR2 reads YYNGEE. This CDR3 has 16 residues. The CDR3, as DNA: TGTGCCAGCAGCCCCCGGGGTAGCGGGAACACCGGGGAGCTGTTTTTT. Its protein is CASSPRGSGNTGELFF.

The chain combines TRBV28 with TRBJ1-5, with TRBD1 matching 8 bases. The V gene's germline CDR1 is MDHEN and CDR2 SYDVKM. Trimming cost V 7 bases and J 7 bases; bases outside gene matches: 6. The length of the CDR3 is 13 residues. CDR3 sequence reads: CASTPDRVQPQHF. CDR3 in DNA: TGTGCCAGCACCCCGGACAGGGTGCAGCCCCAGCATTTT.

The chain has TRBV27 and TRBJ2-3; 8 nucleotides align to TRBD1. J gave up 4 bases and V 5 bases, and 8 bases lay outside the gene matches. Germline-derived CDR1 and CDR2 are MNHEY and SMNVEV (reference sequence). CDR3 size: 15 residues. CDR3 in DNA: TGTGCCAGCAGTGCACCGGGACAGGTCCCAGATACGCAGTATTTT. Its protein product is CASSAPGQVPDTQYF.

The chain uses TRBV2 and TRBJ1-5, with D unclear. V was pared by 3 bases and J by 1 base, with 7 bases between. Germline loops: CDR1 SNHLY, CDR2 FYNNEI. This CDR3 is 14 amino acids long. The CDR3, as DNA: TGTGCCAGCAGTGAGTGGGGAAGCAATCAGCCCCAGCATTTT. Its protein is CASSEWGSNQPQHF. The full variable domain, with the rest looked up from reference TRBV2 and TRBJ1-5, is EPEVTQTPSHQVTQMGQEVILRCVPISNHLYFYWYRQILGQKVEFLVSFYNNEISEKSEIFDDQFSVERPDGSNFTLKIRSTKLEDSAMYFCASSEWGSNQPQHFGDGTRLSIL.

The V gene is TRBV2, the J gene TRBJ2-1, with D possibly being TRBD2 (6 bases). Germline lookup yields CDR1 SNHLY and CDR2 FYNNEI. The V gene lost 5 bases and the J gene lost 12 bases, with 14 bases spanning the gap. The CDR3 covers 12 residues. As DNA, the CDR3 is TGTGCCAGCAGTCCCCCGGGGAGGTGGCAGTTCTTC. Translating gives CASSPPGRWQFF.

The CDR3 here is CASSLASHRAYEETQYF. The CDR3 region has the DNA TGTGCCAGCAGCTTAGCCTCTCACAGGGCCTACGAAGAGACCCAGTACTTC. The rearrangement uses TRBV7-2 and TRBJ2-5; TRBD1 might be the D (6 bases). V was clipped by 0 bases and J by 3 bases, with 17 bases between them. The V gene's germline CDR1 is SGHTA and CDR2 FQGNSA. The CDR3 loop spans 17 amino acids. The full variable domain, completed using reference TRBV7-2 and TRBJ2-5, is GAGVSQSPSNKVTEKGKDVELRCDPISGHTALYWYRQSLGQGLEFLIYFQGNSAPDKSGLPSDRFSAERTGGSVSTLTIQRTQQEDSAVYLCASSLASHRAYEETQYFGPGTRLLVL.

Here the CDR3 reads CASSSGGNNEQFF. In nucleotides, the CDR3 is TGTGCCAGCAGTTCCGGCGGGAACAATGAGCAGTTCTTC. This chain connects TRBV28 to TRBJ2-1, with a tentative D call TRBD2 (6 bases). V gave up 4 bases and J gave up 5 bases, with 9 bases separating them. The CDR3 runs to 13 residues. Germline lookup yields CDR1 MDHEN and CDR2 SYDVKM.

V gene TRBV27 combines with J gene TRBJ1-1, with 8 bases lining up with TRBD1. V gave up 6 bases and J gave up 1 base; unmatched junction bases: 4. CDR3 size: 14 residues. In germline, CDR1 is MNHEY, CDR2 SMNVEV (reference sequence). This chain's CDR3 is CASRTGTGNTEAFF. In DNA, the CDR3 is TGTGCCAGCAGGACCGGGACAGGGAACACTGAAGCTTTCTTT.

The rearrangement joins TRBV27 to TRBJ1-2; maybe TRBD1 (6 bases). The CDR3 is 13 amino acids. V lost 6 bases, J lost 11 bases, and 19 bases lay in between. The germline CDR1 and CDR2 sequences are MNHEY and SMNVEV (reference sequence). CDR3: CASRPTGDIIYTF. The CDR3 bases are TGTGCCAGCAGACCGACAGGCGACATAATTTACACCTTC.

This chain joins TRBV28 and TRBJ2-1, with 9 positions matching TRBD1. CDR3 length: 15 residues. Per the germline V gene, CDR1 is MDHEN and CDR2 is SYDVKM. Germline trimming cut 5 bases from V and 4 bases from J; bases unmatched to any gene: 6. As DNA, the CDR3 is TGTGCCAGCAGTCTGGGGACAGGGCCTTACAATGAGCAGTTCTTC. As protein: CASSLGTGPYNEQFF.

The chain joins TRBV7-9 to TRBJ2-1; D is perhaps TRBD2 (5 bases). Germline lookup yields CDR1 SEHNR and CDR2 FQNEAQ (reference sequence). V lost 3 bases and J lost 0, with 18 bases in between. CDR3 size: 18 residues. The CDR3 protein is CASSFPIKRSDSYNEQFF. The CDR3 coding sequence is TGTGCCAGCAGCTTTCCCATAAAGCGGTCAGACTCCTACAATGAGCAGTTCTTC.

The rearrangement uses TRBV7-9 and TRBJ2-2; D is undetermined. From germline, CDR1 is SEHNR and CDR2 FQNEAQ (reference sequence). This CDR3 region has 14 residues. Trimming shortened V by 2 bases and J by 1 base, and 5 bases separated the two germline ends. The CDR3 protein is CASSLYQNTGELFF. For the CDR3, the DNA is TGTGCCAGCAGCTTATACCAGAACACCGGGGAGCTGTTTTTT.

The chain couples TRBV10-2 to TRBJ2-3; D possibly corresponds to TRBD1 (5 bases). The germline CDR1 and CDR2 sequences are WSHSY and SAAADI. The CDR3 sequence is 17 residues long. Between the trimmed V and J ends, which lost 0 bases and 6 bases, there was a span of 19 bases. The CDR3: CASSESTPARKGDTQYF. CDR3 sequence (DNA): TGCGCCAGCAGTGAGTCGACTCCGGCTCGCAAGGGGGATACGCAGTATTTT.

V usage is TRBV5-4 and J usage is TRBJ1-2; D is undetermined. Germline V CDR1 and CDR2: SGHNT, YYREEE (reference sequence). The CDR3 is 11 amino acids. The V and J ends lost 1 base and 8 bases respectively, with 6 bases between them. CDR3 in DNA: TGTGCCAGCAGCTTGTTAACGGGCTACACCTTC. Protein sequence: CASSLLTGYTF. Full variable domain (remainder filled in from reference TRBV5-4 and TRBJ1-2): ETGVTQSPTHLIKTRGQQVTLRCSSQSGHNTVSWYQQALGQGPQFIFQYYREEENGRGNFPPRFSGLQFPNYSSELNVNALELDDSALYLCASSLLTGYTFGSGTRLTVV.

As regards this clone: Its ends do not fully match the called genes, so a read error is possible. V usage is TRBV6-5 and J usage is TRBJ1-3, with no clear D. The length of the CDR3 is 15 residues. Germline V CDR1 and CDR2: MNHEY, SVGAGI. This chain's CDR3 is CASSYSRHSGNTIYF. The CDR3 nucleotides read TGTGCCAGCAGCTACTCACGGCACTCTGGAAACACCATATATTTT.

J is TRBJ2-1 and V is TRBV2; D might be TRBD1 or TRBD2, each matching 5 bases. The length of the CDR3 is 15 residues. With 5 bases removed from V and 5 bases from J, the gap between germline ends came to 16 bases. Germline-derived CDR1 and CDR2 are SNHLY and FYNNEI. DNA for the CDR3: TGTGCCAGCAGTAGGGAGTCCCCGGGACACAATGAGCAGTTCTTC. This gives the protein CASSRESPGHNEQFF.

This rearrangement joins TRBV7-9 to TRBJ2-7; TRBD1 aligns across 9 bases. This CDR3 region has 16 residues. Germline V lookup: CDR1 SEHNR, CDR2 FQNEAQ (reference sequence). V was pared by 7 bases and J by 6 bases, with 16 bases of the junction left unmatched. The CDR3 here is CASTHAIGTGPTEQYF. The DNA for the CDR3 is TGTGCCAGCACGCACGCCATCGGGACAGGGCCCACCGAGCAGTACTTC.

V gene TRBV6-1 combines with J gene TRBJ2-1; 12 bases are shared with TRBD2. The CDR3 runs to 15 residues. CDR1 and CDR2 from the germline V gene are MNHNS and SASEGT. V dropped 5 bases and J dropped 4; count of bases not matched to a gene: 3. CDR3 sequence (DNA): TGTGCCAGCAGTACCGGGACTAGCGGGTACAATGAGCAGTTCTTC. Amino acid sequence: CASSTGTSGYNEQFF.

The V and J genes are TRBV11-1 and TRBJ2-1, with a possible D match to TRBD1 (6 bases). The CDR3 contains 14 residues. Germline V gives CDR1 SGHAT, CDR2 FQDESV (reference sequence). The V end lost 5 bases, the J end lost 6 bases, and 14 bases lay between the germline ends. CDR3 sequence (DNA): TGTGCCAGCAGCCACAGGGTTAAGGGCAATGAGCAGTTCTTC. It specifies CASSHRVKGNEQFF.

The chain uses TRBV7-2 and TRBJ2-7; D is unresolved. CDR1 SGHTA and CDR2 FQGNSA come from the germline V gene. The CDR3 spans 11 residues. V was pared by 4 bases and J by 3 bases, with 4 bases between. The CDR3 protein is CASSYLYEQYF. CDR3 in DNA: TGTGCCAGCAGCTACCTCTACGAGCAGTACTTC.

This chain uses TRBV5-1 with TRBJ2-1; 10 bases fit TRBD2. The CDR3 loop spans 18 amino acids. Germline CDR1 SGHRS, CDR2 YFSETQ. V lost 2 bases and J lost 0; bases outside the gene matches: 8. Written as DNA, the CDR3 is TGCGCCAGCAGCTTAGGGCGGACTAGCGGAGTCTCCTACAATGAGCAGTTCTTC. It yields the protein CASSLGRTSGVSYNEQFF.

The gene calls are TRBV27 and TRBJ2-1, with 8 positions matching TRBD2. Germline V CDR1 and CDR2: MNHEY, SMNVEV (reference sequence). The CDR3 runs 15 residues. The junction had 4 bases not matched to a gene; V was cut back by 4 bases and J by 2 bases. The CDR3 region is CASSYFSGTYNEQFF. CDR3 DNA sequence: TGTGCCAGCAGTTACTTTAGCGGGACCTACAATGAGCAGTTCTTC.

This sequence joins TRBV10-3 and TRBJ1-1, with D unresolved. The CDR3 sequence is 11 residues long. V was cut by 5 bases and J by 12 bases, with 13 bases left in between. Germline loops: CDR1 ENHRY, CDR2 SYGVKD. The CDR3 here is CAISQERMTFF. CDR3 DNA: TGTGCCATCAGTCAGGAACGGATGACTTTCTTT.

The chain is built from TRBV6-1 and TRBJ2-3, with 10 bases fitting TRBD1. This CDR3 comprises 14 residues. The V segment lost 7 bases and the J segment 2 bases; nucleotides outside the gene matches: 3. From germline, CDR1 is MNHNS and CDR2 SASEGT. CDR3 nucleotide sequence: TGTGCCAGCACCGGGACAGGGGTCACAGATACGCAGTATTTT. This translates into CASTGTGVTDTQYF.

The V and J genes are TRBV14 and TRBJ2-1; 9 bases are shared with TRBD1. Losses at the gene ends were 4 bases for V and 6 bases for J; bases not matched to a gene: 7. The CDR3 is 15 residues long. Germline V gene data show CDR1 as SGHDN and CDR2 as FVKESK. CDR3 DNA: TGTGCCAGCAGCCCAGGACAGGGGTGGGGCAATGAGCAGTTCTTC. It encodes CASSPGQGWGNEQFF.